This T cell receptor (beta chain) emerged from a study of T cells and Merkel cell carcinoma outcomes. Study results and caveats: Merkel cell carcinoma outcomes were reportedly predicted by repertoire and T-cell density.

Repertoires were generated with immunoSEQ multiplex PCR, while TCRdb's copy carries only in-frame clones and drops some. The sample has some 9,400 clones; around four fifths are singletons. In its sample, this clone was seen once. What it binds is unknown. Germline V gives CDR1 MNHEY, CDR2 SMNVEV (reference sequence). Trimming removed 0 bases at V and 2 bases at J, with 10 bases between. The CDR3 spans 16 residues. The receptor was derived from a human donor with Merkel cell carcinoma. This chain joins TRBV27 and TRBJ2-2; D is unclear. The sequenced sample consisted of tumor tissue from Merkel cell carcinoma. The CDR3 nucleotides are TGTGCCAGCAGTTTATCGACCAGGTTAAACACCGGGGAGCTGTTTTTT. Its translation is CASSLSTRLNTGELFF.